This TCR beta chain derives from a study of blood T cell repertoires in COVID-19. For the study at large: T cells, B-cell-depleted T cells, or PBMCs supplied cDNA or gDNA.

In the original analysis: Estimation of nucleated cell counts was performed using reference gene primer amplification. Assay: immunoSEQ multiplex PCR; the TCRdb copy retains only in-frame clones and omits some. Clonal size and the V and J genes are those of that table, whereas D and trimming came from the DNA. The sample includes fewer than 700,000 clones, 85% to 90% of them seen just once. The CDR3 totals 13 residues. Material: peripheral blood. The chain carries TRBV12-2 and TRBJ1-2; TRBD1 reflects the table's D call only, with no check against the DNA. TRBV12-2 corresponds to a pseudogene. The sequence was collected from a woman aged 45 to 65 with COVID-19, enrolled during active disease. The CDR3, as DNA: TGTGCAAGTCGCTTTACAGGTAACTATGGCTACACCTTC. Its protein product is CASRFTGNYGYTF.